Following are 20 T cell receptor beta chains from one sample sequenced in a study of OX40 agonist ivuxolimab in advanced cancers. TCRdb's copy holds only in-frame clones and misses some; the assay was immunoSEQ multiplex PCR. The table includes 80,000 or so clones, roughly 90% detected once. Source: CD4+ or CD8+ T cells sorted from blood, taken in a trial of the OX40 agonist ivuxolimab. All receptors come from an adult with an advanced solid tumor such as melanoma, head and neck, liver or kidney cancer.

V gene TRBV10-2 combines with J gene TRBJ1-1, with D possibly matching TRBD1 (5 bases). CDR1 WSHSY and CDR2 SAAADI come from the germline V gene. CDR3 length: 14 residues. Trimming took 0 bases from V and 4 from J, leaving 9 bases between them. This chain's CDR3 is CASSESRGSTEAFF. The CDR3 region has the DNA TGCGCCAGCAGTGAGTCCCGGGGGTCCACTGAAGCTTTCTTT.

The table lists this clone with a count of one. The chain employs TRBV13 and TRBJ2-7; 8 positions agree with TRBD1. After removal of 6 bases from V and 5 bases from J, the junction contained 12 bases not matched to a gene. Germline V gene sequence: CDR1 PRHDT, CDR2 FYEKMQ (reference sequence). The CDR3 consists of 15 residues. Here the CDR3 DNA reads TGTGCCAGCAGTATTTATGGACAGGGCAGGGACGAGCAGTACTTC. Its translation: CASSIYGQGRDEQYF.

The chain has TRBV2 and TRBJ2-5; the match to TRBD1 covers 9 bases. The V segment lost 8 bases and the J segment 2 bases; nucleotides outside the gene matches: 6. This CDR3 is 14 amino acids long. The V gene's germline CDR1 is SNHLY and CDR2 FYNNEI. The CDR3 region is CASGGGTGQETQYF. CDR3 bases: TGTGCCAGCGGGGGTGGGACAGGGCAAGAGACCCAGTACTTC.

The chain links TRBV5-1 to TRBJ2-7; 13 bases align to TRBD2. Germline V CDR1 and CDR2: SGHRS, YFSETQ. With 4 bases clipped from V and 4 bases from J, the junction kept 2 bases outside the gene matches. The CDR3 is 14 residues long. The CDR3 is CASSTSGRGYEQYF. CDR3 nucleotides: TGCGCCAGCAGCACTAGCGGGAGGGGGTACGAGCAGTACTTC.

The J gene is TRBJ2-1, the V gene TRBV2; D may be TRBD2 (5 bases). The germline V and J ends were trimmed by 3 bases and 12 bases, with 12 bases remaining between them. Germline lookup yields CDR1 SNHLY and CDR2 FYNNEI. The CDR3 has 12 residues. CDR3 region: CASSDRLAGQFF. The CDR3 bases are TGTGCCAGCAGTGATAGGCTGGCGGGGCAGTTCTTC.

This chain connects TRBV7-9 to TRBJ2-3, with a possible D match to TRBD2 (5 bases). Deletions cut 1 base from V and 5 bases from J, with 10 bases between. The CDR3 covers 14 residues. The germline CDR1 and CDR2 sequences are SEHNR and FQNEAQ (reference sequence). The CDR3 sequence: CASSLGLAGDTQYF. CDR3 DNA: TGTGCCAGCAGCTTAGGTCTAGCTGGAGATACGCAGTATTTT.

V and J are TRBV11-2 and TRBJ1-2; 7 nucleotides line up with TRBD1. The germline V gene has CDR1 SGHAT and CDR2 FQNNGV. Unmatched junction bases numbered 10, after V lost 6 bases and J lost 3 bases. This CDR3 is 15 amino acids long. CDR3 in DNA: TGTGCCAGCAGTCTCACGGGACAGTCTTACTATGGCTACACCTTC. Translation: CASSLTGQSYYGYTF.

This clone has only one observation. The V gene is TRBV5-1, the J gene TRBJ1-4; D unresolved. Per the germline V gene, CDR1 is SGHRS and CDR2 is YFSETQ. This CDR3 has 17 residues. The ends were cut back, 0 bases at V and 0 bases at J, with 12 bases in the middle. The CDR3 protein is CASSLVGQAATNEKLFF. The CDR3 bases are TGCGCCAGCAGCTTGGTCGGTCAGGCCGCAACTAATGAAAAACTGTTTTTT.

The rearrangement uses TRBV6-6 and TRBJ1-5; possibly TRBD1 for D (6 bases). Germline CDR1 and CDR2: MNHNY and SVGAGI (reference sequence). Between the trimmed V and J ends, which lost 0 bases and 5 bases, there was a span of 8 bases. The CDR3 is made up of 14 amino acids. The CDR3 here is CASSYSGGDQPQHF. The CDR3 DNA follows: TGTGCCAGCAGTTACTCAGGGGGGGATCAGCCCCAGCATTTT.

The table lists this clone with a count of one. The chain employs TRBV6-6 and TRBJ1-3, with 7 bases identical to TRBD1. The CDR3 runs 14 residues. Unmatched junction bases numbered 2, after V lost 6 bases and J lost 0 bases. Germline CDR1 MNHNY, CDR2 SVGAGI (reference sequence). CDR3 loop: CASRAGGSGNTIYF. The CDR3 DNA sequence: TGTGCCAGCAGAGCAGGGGGCTCTGGAAACACCATATATTTT.

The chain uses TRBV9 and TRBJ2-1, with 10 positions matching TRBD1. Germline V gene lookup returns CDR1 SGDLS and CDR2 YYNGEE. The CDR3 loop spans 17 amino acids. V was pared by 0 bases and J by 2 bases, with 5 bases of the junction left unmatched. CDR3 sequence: CASSVGPGQGTYNEQFF. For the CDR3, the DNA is TGTGCCAGCAGCGTAGGACCGGGACAGGGGACCTACAATGAGCAGTTCTTC.

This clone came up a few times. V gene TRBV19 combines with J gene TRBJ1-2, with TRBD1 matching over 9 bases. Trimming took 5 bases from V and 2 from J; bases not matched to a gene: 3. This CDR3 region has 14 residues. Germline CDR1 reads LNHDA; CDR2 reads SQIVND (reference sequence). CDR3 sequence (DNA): TGTGCCAGTAGTCCGGGGACAGGGAACTATGGCTACACCTTC. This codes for CASSPGTGNYGYTF.

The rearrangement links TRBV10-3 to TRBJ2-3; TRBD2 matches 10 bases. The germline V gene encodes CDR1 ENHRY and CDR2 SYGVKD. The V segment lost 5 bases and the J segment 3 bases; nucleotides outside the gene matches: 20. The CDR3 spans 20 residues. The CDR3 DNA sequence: TGTGCCATCAGTCCCAGCCGGGGCCAGGCTAGCGGGAGAGATACAGATACGCAGTATTTT. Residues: CAISPSRGQASGRDTDTQYF.

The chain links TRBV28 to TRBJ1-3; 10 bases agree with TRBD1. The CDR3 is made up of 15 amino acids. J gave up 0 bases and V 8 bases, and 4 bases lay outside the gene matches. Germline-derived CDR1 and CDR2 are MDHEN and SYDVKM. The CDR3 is CASGTGVISGNTIYF. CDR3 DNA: TGTGCCAGCGGGACAGGGGTGATCTCTGGAAACACCATATATTTT.

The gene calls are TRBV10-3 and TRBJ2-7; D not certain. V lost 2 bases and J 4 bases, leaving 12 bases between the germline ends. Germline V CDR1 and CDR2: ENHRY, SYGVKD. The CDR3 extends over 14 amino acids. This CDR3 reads CAISEPPGIYEQYF. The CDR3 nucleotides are TGTGCCATCAGTGAGCCCCCAGGTATTTACGAGCAGTACTTC.

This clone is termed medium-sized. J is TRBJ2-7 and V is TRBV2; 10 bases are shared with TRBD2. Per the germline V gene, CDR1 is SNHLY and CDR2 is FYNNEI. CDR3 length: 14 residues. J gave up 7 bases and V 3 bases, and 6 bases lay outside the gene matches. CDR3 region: CASSDLAGAQEQYF. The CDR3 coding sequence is TGTGCCAGCAGTGATCTAGCGGGAGCTCAGGAGCAGTACTTC.

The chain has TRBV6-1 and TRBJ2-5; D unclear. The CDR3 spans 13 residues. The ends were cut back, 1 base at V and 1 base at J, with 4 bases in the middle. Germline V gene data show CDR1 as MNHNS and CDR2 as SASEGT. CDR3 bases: TGTGCCAGCAGTGAAGGGGCCCAAGAGACCCAGTACTTC. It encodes CASSEGAQETQYF.

The CDR3 DNA sequence: TGTGCCAGCAGGGATCCGGGACTAGCGACAGATACGCAGTATTTT. This codes for CASRDPGLATDTQYF. This chain links TRBV2 with TRBJ2-3; 10 nucleotides match TRBD2. The germline V gene has CDR1 SNHLY and CDR2 FYNNEI. The CDR3 is 15 residues long. Unmatched junction bases numbered 6, after V lost 6 bases and J lost 3 bases.

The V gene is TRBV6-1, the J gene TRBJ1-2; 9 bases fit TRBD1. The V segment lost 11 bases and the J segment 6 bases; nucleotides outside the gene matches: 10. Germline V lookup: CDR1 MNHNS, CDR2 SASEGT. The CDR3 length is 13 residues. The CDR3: CAGQGTGIDGYTF. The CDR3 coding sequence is TGTGCCGGACAGGGGACCGGAATTGATGGCTACACCTTC.

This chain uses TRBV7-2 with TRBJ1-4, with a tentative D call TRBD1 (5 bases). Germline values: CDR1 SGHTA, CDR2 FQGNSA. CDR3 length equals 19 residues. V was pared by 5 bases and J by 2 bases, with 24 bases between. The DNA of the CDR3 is TGTGCCAGCAGCCCCTTTTCGTTCCCCCTCGGGGGGACTAATGAAAAACTGTTTTTT. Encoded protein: CASSPFSFPLGGTNEKLFF.